The T cell receptor (beta chain) under discussion was sequenced for a study of cytomegalovirus exposure and HLA in healthy donors. The CDR3 loop spans 15 amino acids. Per germline, CDR1 SGDLS and CDR2 YYNGEE. Trimming stripped 6 bases from V and 7 bases from J, with 20 bases between. Generated by immunoSEQ multiplex PCR, the TCRdb table keeps only in-frame clones and is missing some. The data contain a few hundred thousand clones, roughly 90% of them singletons. The source material was PBMCs. The chain joins TRBV9 to TRBJ2-1, with a weak D call TRBD2 (5 bases). This TCR was recovered from a woman aged 18-29 years in good health and CMV-seronegative. The CDR3 region is CASTSLASTENEQFF. CDR3 sequence (DNA): TGTGCCAGCACATCCCTAGCTTCCACGGAGAATGAGCAGTTCTTC.